Detailed here is one T cell receptor (beta chain). What it binds is unknown. Five hundred nanograms of biopsy DNA per sample underwent TCRB immunosequencing. Sequenced by immunoSEQ multiplex PCR; TCRdb stores in-frame clones only, minus some. Seen here are 55,000 to 65,000 clones, 85% to 90% observed once, and the top ten hold under 2.5%. The record originates from a study of T cell repertoires in ileal Crohn's disease. General study points: Clonal expansions were more frequent in active smokers than non-smokers at surgery.

CDR1 is SGHTA and CDR2 is FQGNSA in the germline V gene. The length of the CDR3 is 16 residues. With V trimmed by 2 bases and J by 8 bases, 11 bases remained unmatched. Noted time point: neoterminal ileum biopsy at postoperative endoscopy, about 6 months after surgery. This receptor was taken from an adult with Crohn's disease. The material sequenced was ileal tissue. This chain links TRBV7-2 with TRBJ2-3, with 9 bases matching TRBD1. Here the CDR3 reads CASSLKSGTGLGTQYF. DNA of the CDR3: TGTGCCAGCAGCTTAAAAAGCGGGACAGGGTTAGGTACGCAGTATTTT.